A single sample is the source of the 5 T cell receptor beta chains below, sequenced in a study of T-cell memory formation after mild COVID-19. TCRdb passed the 5' RACE reads through MiXCR, listing each CDR3 protein once. The table lists around 200,000 distinct CDR3 sequences, roughly 27% of them singletons. The sample comprised PBMCs or a T cell subset sorted from them (not recorded which). The receptors come from an adult woman who had mild COVID-19 (a few samples of this study predate the infection). Cell type and time point are not known.

This clonotype showed up just a few times. The chain recombines TRBV30 with TRBJ2-3; perhaps TRBD2 as D (6 bases). Germline V lookup: CDR1 GTSNPN, CDR2 SVGIG (reference sequence). The CDR3 sequence is 17 residues long. V lost 0 bases, J lost 0 bases, and 16 bases lay in between. The CDR3 sequence is CAWSVLGGRASTDTQYF. The DNA for the CDR3 is TGTGCCTGGAGTGTACTTGGAGGGCGGGCTAGCACAGATACGCAGTATTTT.

This clonotype has a handful of counts. V usage is TRBV12-3 or TRBV12-4 and J usage is TRBJ1-1; D not certain. Deletions cut 6 bases from V and 0 bases from J, with 8 bases between. The CDR3 has 13 amino acids. This CDR3 reads CASSRTVNTEAFF. In DNA form, the CDR3 reads TGTGCCAGCAGCCGTACAGTGAACACTGAAGCTTTCTTT.

This clonotype was seen a few times. The chain is built from TRBV12-3 or TRBV12-4 and TRBJ2-7; D possibly corresponds to TRBD2 (7 bases). The CDR3 consists of 13 residues. V lost 5 bases, J lost 9 bases, and 17 bases lay in between. The CDR3 DNA follows: TGTGCCAGCAGTCCGGGCGGGGGACAACTGCAGTACTTC. Its translation: CASSPGGGQLQYF.

This clonotype has only a few counts. The chain uses TRBV6-5 and TRBJ2-1; tentative D call: TRBD1 (6 bases). The CDR3 sequence is 16 residues long. Germline V CDR1 and CDR2: MNHEY, SVGAGI. Trimming took off 8 bases at V and 6 bases at J, with 23 bases between the two ends. CDR3 bases: TGTGCCAGCTGTCGGGGTCTCGAACAGGGAATCAATGAGCAGTTCTTC. This codes for CASCRGLEQGINEQFF.

This sequence joins TRBV29-1 and TRBJ2-7, with D possibly called TRBD1 or TRBD2 (5 bases each). Trimming cost V 1 base and J 3 bases, with 10 bases left between them. This CDR3 is 13 amino acids long. Germline loops: CDR1 SQVTM, CDR2 ANQGSEA. The CDR3 region is CSVEGGVSYEQYF. In DNA form, the CDR3 reads TGCAGCGTTGAAGGAGGGGTGAGCTACGAGCAGTACTTC.